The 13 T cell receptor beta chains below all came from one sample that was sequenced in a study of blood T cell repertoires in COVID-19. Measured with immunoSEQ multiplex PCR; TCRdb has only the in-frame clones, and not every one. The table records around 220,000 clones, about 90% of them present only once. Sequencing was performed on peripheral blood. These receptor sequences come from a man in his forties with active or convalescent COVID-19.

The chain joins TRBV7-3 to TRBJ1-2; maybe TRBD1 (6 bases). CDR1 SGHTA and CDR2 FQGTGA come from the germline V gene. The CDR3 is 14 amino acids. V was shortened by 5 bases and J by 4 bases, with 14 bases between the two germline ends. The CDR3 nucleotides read TGTGCCAGCAGCCCTACGACAGGCCCCTATGGCTACACCTTC. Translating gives CASSPTTGPYGYTF. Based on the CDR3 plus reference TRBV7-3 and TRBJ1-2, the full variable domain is GAGVSQTPSNKVTEKGKYVELRCDPISGHTALYWYRQSLGQGPEFLIYFQGTGAADDSGLPNDRFFAVRPEGSVSTLKIQRTERGDSAVYLCASSPTTGPYGYTFGSGTRLTVV.

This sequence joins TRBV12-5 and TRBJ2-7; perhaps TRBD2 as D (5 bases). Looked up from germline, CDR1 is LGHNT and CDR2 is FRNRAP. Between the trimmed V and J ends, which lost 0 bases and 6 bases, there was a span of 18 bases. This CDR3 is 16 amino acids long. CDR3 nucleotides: TGTGCTAGTGGTTTGGTACTATCGCGGGCTGATCGCGAGCAGTACTTC. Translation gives CASGLVLSRADREQYF.

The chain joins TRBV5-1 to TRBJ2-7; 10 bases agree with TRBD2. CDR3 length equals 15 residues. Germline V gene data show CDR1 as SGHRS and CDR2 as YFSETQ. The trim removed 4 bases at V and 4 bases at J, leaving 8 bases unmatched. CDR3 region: CASSAGLADVYEQYF. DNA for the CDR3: TGCGCCAGCAGCGCAGGACTAGCGGATGTTTACGAGCAGTACTTC.

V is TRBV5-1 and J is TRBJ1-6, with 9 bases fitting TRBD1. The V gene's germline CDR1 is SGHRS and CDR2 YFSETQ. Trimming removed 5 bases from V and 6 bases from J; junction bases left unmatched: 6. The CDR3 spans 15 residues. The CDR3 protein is CASRAQGAGNSPLHF. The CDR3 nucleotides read TGCGCCAGCAGAGCACAGGGGGCGGGTAATTCACCCCTCCACTTT. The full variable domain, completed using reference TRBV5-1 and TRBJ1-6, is KAGVTQTPRYLIKTRGQQVTLSCSPISGHRSVSWYQQTPGQGLQFLFEYFSETQRNKGNFPGRFSGRQFSNSRSEMNVSTLELGDSALYLCASRAQGAGNSPLHFGNGTRLTVT.

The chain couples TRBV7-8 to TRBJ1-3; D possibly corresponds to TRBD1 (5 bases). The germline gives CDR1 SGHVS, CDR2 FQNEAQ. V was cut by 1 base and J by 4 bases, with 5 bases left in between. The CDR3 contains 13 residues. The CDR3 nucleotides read TGTGCCAGCAGCTTAGACAGGGGAAACACCATATATTTT. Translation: CASSLDRGNTIYF. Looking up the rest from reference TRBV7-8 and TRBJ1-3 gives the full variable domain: GAGVSQSPRYKVAKRGQDVALRCDPISGHVSLFWYQQALGQGPEFLTYFQNEAQLDKSGLPSDRFFAERPEGSVSTLKIQRTQQEDSAVYLCASSLDRGNTIYFGEGSWLTVV.

The CDR3 DNA follows: TGTGCCTCCCGCCGGGAGGGGAGCTCCTATAATTCACCCCTCCACTTT. Protein: CASRREGSSYNSPLHF. V usage is TRBV30 and J usage is TRBJ1-6, with a tentative D call TRBD1 (5 bases). CDR1 GTSNPN and CDR2 SVGIG come from the germline V gene (reference sequence). The CDR3 consists of 16 residues. V was pared by 7 bases and J by 0 bases, with 16 bases between.

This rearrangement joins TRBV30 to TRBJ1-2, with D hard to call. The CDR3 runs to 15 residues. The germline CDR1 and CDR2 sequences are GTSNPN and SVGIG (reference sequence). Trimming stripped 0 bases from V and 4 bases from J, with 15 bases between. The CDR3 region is CAWSVSALGPYGYTF. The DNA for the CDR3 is TGTGCCTGGAGTGTATCTGCCCTAGGCCCCTATGGCTACACCTTC.

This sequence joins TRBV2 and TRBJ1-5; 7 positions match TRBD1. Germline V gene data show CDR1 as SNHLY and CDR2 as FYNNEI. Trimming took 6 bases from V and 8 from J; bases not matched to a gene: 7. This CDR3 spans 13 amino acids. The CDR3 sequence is CASRETGLEPQHF. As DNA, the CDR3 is TGTGCCAGCAGAGAGACAGGGTTGGAGCCCCAGCATTTT. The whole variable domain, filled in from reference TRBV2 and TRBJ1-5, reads EPEVTQTPSHQVTQMGQEVILRCVPISNHLYFYWYRQILGQKVEFLVSFYNNEISEKSEIFDDQFSVERPDGSNFTLKIRSTKLEDSAMYFCASRETGLEPQHFGDGTRLSIL.

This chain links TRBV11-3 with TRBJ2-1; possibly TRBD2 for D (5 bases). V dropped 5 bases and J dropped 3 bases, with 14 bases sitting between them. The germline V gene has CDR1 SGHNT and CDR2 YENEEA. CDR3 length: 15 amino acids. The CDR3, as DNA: TGTGCCAGCAGCCTAAGGTCGGGGTTCTACAATGAGCAGTTCTTC. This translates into CASSLRSGFYNEQFF.

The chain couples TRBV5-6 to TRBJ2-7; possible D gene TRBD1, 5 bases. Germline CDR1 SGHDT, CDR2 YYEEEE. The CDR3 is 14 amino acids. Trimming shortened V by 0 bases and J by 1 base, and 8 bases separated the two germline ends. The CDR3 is CASSLGRGSYEQYF. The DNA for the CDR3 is TGTGCCAGCAGCTTGGGTAGGGGATCCTACGAGCAGTACTTC.

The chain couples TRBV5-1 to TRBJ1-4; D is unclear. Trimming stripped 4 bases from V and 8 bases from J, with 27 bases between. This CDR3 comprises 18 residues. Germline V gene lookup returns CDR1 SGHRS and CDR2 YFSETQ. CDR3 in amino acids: CASSPLPTGRARSEKLFF. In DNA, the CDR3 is TGCGCCAGCAGCCCGTTACCCACGGGGAGGGCGCGATCCGAAAAACTGTTTTTT.

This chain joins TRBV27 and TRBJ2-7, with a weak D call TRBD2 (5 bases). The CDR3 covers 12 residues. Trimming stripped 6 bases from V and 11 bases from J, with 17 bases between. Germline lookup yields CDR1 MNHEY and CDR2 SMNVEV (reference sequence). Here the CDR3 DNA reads TGTGCCAGCAGGAGATTTTACGAGGGTAAGTACTTC. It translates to CASRRFYEGKYF.

The CDR3 region has the DNA TGTGCCTGGAGTGTTTTGGGGAGTCTAGCGGGAGGTGGGACGCAGTATTTT. It translates to CAWSVLGSLAGGGTQYF. V gene TRBV30 combines with J gene TRBJ2-3, with 11 bases that match TRBD2. The trim removed 0 bases at V and 9 bases at J, leaving 14 bases unmatched. CDR3 length equals 17 residues. Per germline, CDR1 GTSNPN and CDR2 SVGIG (reference sequence). The full variable domain, completed using reference TRBV30 and TRBJ2-3, is SQTIHQWPATLVQPVGSPLSLECTVEGTSNPNLYWYRQAAGRGLQLLFYSVGIGQISSEVPQNLSASRPQDRQFILSSKKLLLSDSGFYLCAWSVLGSLAGGGTQYFGPGTRLTVL.